The text below deals with one TCR beta chain. Its antigen is unknown. Libraries were prepared by immunoSEQ multiplex PCR; TCRdb keeps only in-frame clonotypes and omits some of them. This sample has about 1.5 million clones, with 95% to 99% found just once. This entry belongs to a study of shared clonotypes between healthy human individuals. Study-wide points: The donor pool, a small one, limited the genetic and exposure-history diversity represented. A handful of donors had roughly 5% of their naive CD4 clonotypes in common.

The source of this sequence is a man aged 30-40 years in good health. Sequenced input: naive CD4+ T cells sorted from blood. The subset is: CD45RA+ positively selected.

The DNA of the CDR3 is TGTGCCAGTAGTATATACAGGGGATCCCAGCCCCAGCATTTT. It is translated as CASSIYRGSQPQHF. This chain links TRBV19 with TRBJ1-5, with 7 bases lining up with TRBD1. Germline values: CDR1 LNHDA, CDR2 SQIVND (reference sequence). The V and J ends lost 2 bases and 7 bases, in that order; junction bases with no gene match: 5. The CDR3 totals 14 residues.